These T cell receptor beta chains were read from a single sample in a study of response to subunit inactivated influenza vaccine. Each CDR3 protein gets one entry after TCRdb re-called the RT-PCR reads with MiXCR. In the table there are around 710,000 distinct CDR3 sequences, about 14% of which are singletons. Source: PBMCs from blood, taken approximately 15 days before vaccination. These receptor sequences come from a man aged 50-60 years who received an inactivated influenza vaccine. Each CDR3 is given with its conserved first and last residue. D genes are given only for firm matches. The listing skips clone size in some rows; elsewhere it reads once, few, many or a size class.

clone size	J gene	V gene	D gene	CDR3 DNA	CDR3 protein
.	TRBJ1-4	TRBV4-2	TRBD1	TGTGCCAGCAGCCAAGCTCAGGGGGCCGGTAATGAAAAACTGTTTTTT	CASSQAQGAGNEKLFF
.	TRBJ2-3	TRBV28	.	TGTGCCAGCAGTCCAATTTTAGTGCTGGATACGCAGTATTTT	CASSPILVLDTQYF
few	TRBJ2-7	TRBV20-1	.	TGCAGTGCTAGAGTTAGCCGCGGCCTCTCCGAGCAGTACTTC	CSARVSRGLSEQYF
few	TRBJ2-4	TRBV7-3	.	TGTGCCAGCAGTCCGGGACCTTCAAACATTCAGTACTTC	CASSPGPSNIQYF
once	TRBJ2-1	TRBV5-1	TRBD1	TGCGCCAGCAGCGTAGACCCGACAGGGATCAATGAGCAGTTCTTC	CASSVDPTGINEQFF
.	TRBJ2-2	TRBV28	.	TGTGCCATCTGGGGCGGCGTCACCGGGGAGCTGTTTTTT	CAIWGGVTGELFF
.	TRBJ2-3	TRBV4-3	.	TGCGCCAGCAGCCCAAGGGTACAGCCTAGCACAGATACGCAGTATTTT	CASSPRVQPSTDTQYF
.	TRBJ2-7	TRBV6-5	.	TGTGCCAGCAGTTACAGAGCAGAGGGAACCTACGAGCAGTACTTC	CASSYRAEGTYEQYF
few	TRBJ2-2	TRBV7-3	TRBD2	TGTGCCAGCAGCTCTAGCGGGAGAACCACCGGGGAGCTGTTTTTT	CASSSSGRTTGELFF
few	TRBJ2-1	TRBV20-1	TRBD1	TGCAGTGCTGAAAATTCCGGGACAGGGGACAATGAGCAGTTCTTC	CSAENSGTGDNEQFF
few	TRBJ2-6	TRBV4-2	.	TGTGCCAGCAGCCAAGAGAGGACAGCGAGCTCTGGGGCCAACGTCCTGACTTTC	CASSQERTASSGANVLTF
.	TRBJ2-5	TRBV3-1	.	TGTGCCAGCAGCCTGACTCAAACTACACAAGAGACCCAGTACTTC	CASSLTQTTQETQYF
few	TRBJ1-2	TRBV20-1	.	TGCAGTGCTAGAGTGGAACAGGGAAGGGGCTACACCTTC	CSARVEQGRGYTF
.	TRBJ2-1	TRBV20-1	.	TGCAGTGCTATGTGGGGGGTTCACGCCAATGAGCAGTTCTTC	CSAMWGVHANEQFF
.	TRBJ2-7	TRBV10-3	TRBD1	TGTGCCATCAGTCGGGACAGGGGGCCGGGGCAGTACTTC	CAISRDRGPGQYF
few	TRBJ1-1	TRBV5-1	.	TGCGCCAGCAGCTTGGTCAGGGGCCTGGGCGACACTGAAGCTTTCTTT	CASSLVRGLGDTEAFF
few	TRBJ2-6	TRBV27	.	TGTGCCAGCAGTTTGTTTGCTGGGGCCAACGTCCTGACTTTC	CASSLFAGANVLTF
few	TRBJ2-1	TRBV7-9	TRBD1	TGTGCCAGCAGCCGGCGGACAGGGGACCTCTACAATGAGCAGTTCTTC	CASSRRTGDLYNEQFF
.	TRBJ2-7	TRBV20-1	.	TGCAGTGCTAAAGACAGGGAGGGCTACGAGCAGTACTTC	CSAKDREGYEQYF
few	TRBJ2-3	TRBV9	TRBD2	TGTGCCAGCAGCGCCCACCGGACTAGCGGGGGGGCAGATACGCAGTATTTT	CASSAHRTSGGADTQYF
few	TRBJ1-2	TRBV10-3	.	TGTGCCATCAGTGACGGCTCCGAAGGGTCCTATGGCTACACCTTC	CAISDGSEGSYGYTF
few	TRBJ1-3	TRBV28	.	TGTGCCATCCAAGGTGGGGTTTCTGGAAACACCATATATTTT	CAIQGGVSGNTIYF
few	TRBJ2-7	TRBV7-2	TRBD1	TGTGCCAGCAGCTTAGGTTGGGACAGGGGGTACGAGCAGTACTTC	CASSLGWDRGYEQYF
.	TRBJ2-5	TRBV28	TRBD1	TGTGCCAGCAGCGATTGGGGACAGCAAGAGACCCAGTACTTC	CASSDWGQQETQYF
few	TRBJ1-4	TRBV12-3/TRBV12-4	.	TGTGCCAGCAGTTTAAGGTGGAGTGAAAAACTGTTTTTT	CASSLRWSEKLFF
few	TRBJ1-1	TRBV10-3	.	TGTGCCATCAGTGAGTCGACTGTCAACACTGAAGCTTTCTTT	CAISESTVNTEAFF
many	TRBJ1-2	TRBV29-1	.	TGCAGCGTTGTGGCGCGAGGATCGGGCTATGGCTACACCTTC	CSVVARGSGYGYTF
.	TRBJ2-3	TRBV20-1	TRBD1	TGCAGTGCCATTGACAGGGGGGGTAGCACAGATACGCAGTATTTT	CSAIDRGGSTDTQYF
few	TRBJ2-7	TRBV11-2	TRBD2	TGTGCCAGCAGCTTAGATTTAGCGGGGTTGCTGTTCTACGAGCAGTACTTC	CASSLDLAGLLFYEQYF
.	TRBJ2-5	TRBV7-8	.	TGTGCCAGCAGCTTAGAGGGAGGTTCATACCAAGAGACCCAGTACTTC	CASSLEGGSYQETQYF
few	TRBJ2-1	TRBV7-9	.	TGTGCCAGCAGCTTAGGGGGGAAAATCTCCTACAATGAGCAGTTCTTC	CASSLGGKISYNEQFF
.	TRBJ1-3	TRBV27	TRBD1	TGTGCCAGCAGCCCCCTATCTCGACAGGGGGTAGGAAACACCATATATTTT	CASSPLSRQGVGNTIYF
.	TRBJ1-5	TRBV7-6	.	TGTGCCAGCAGCTTAGGACAGAACAATCAGCCCCAGCATTTT	CASSLGQNNQPQHF
few	TRBJ2-7	TRBV27	.	TGTGCCAGCAGTTTATCGACAAGACAGGACTACTACGAGCAGTACTTC	CASSLSTRQDYYEQYF
few	TRBJ1-5	TRBV7-9	.	TGTGCCAGCAGCCAAGGGAGCGGTCCCCCCCAGCATTTT	CASSQGSGPPQHF
many	TRBJ1-2	TRBV20-1	.	TGCAGTGCTAGACTACCCGGGGGCTACACCTTC	CSARLPGGYTF
many	TRBJ2-5	TRBV4-3	.	TGCGCCAGCAGCCAAGGGGATCGAGATTTGGAGACCCAGTACTTC	CASSQGDRDLETQYF
many	TRBJ2-1	TRBV4-3	.	TGCGCCAGCAGCCAAGAGGCACTGCCTCACTACAATGAGCAGTTCTTC	CASSQEALPHYNEQFF
.	TRBJ2-2	TRBV2	TRBD1	TGTGCCAGCAGCAAGACAGGGTATGGCGGCGGGGAGCTGTTTTTT	CASSKTGYGGGELFF
few	TRBJ1-4	TRBV5-5	.	TGTGCCAGCAGCTTGGCCACGACAGGTTCTAATGAAAAACTGTTTTTT	CASSLATTGSNEKLFF
.	TRBJ1-1	TRBV28	.	TGTGCCAGCAGTTTAAGGCACGTTGGAGCTTTCTTT	CASSLRHVGAFF
few	TRBJ2-1	TRBV19	TRBD2	TGTGCCAGTAGTATAGAACGGGGGGGGCAGCAGCAGTTCTTC	CASSIERGGQQQFF
few	TRBJ2-7	TRBV5-1	.	TGCGCCAGCAGCCCGGATTCCCTATCCTACGAGCAGTACTTC	CASSPDSLSYEQYF
few	TRBJ1-6	TRBV7-2	.	TGTGCCAGCAGCTTCGCTACAGGGTCGGCTTCACCCCTCCACTTT	CASSFATGSASPLHF
.	TRBJ2-1	TRBV20-1	.	TGCAGTGCTAGTCGCGGGGACAATGAGCAGTTCTTC	CSASRGDNEQFF
.	TRBJ2-1	TRBV28	TRBD2	TGTGCCAGCCGCCGCGATAGCGGGGGCTACAATGAGCAGTTCTTC	CASRRDSGGYNEQFF
few	TRBJ1-6	TRBV15	.	TGTGCCACCAGCCCGCGCAGGGCCTCGGATTCACCCCTCCACTTT	CATSPRRASDSPLHF
many	TRBJ1-2	TRBV5-1	.	TGCGCCAGCAGCTTGGATTTAGATCTCTATGGCTACACCTTC	CASSLDLDLYGYTF
few	TRBJ2-3	TRBV15	TRBD1	TGTGCCACCAGCAAAAGGGACAGGGGAGATACGCAGTATTTT	CATSKRDRGDTQYF
.	TRBJ2-7	TRBV9	.	TGTGCCAGCAGCGGTTCGGGGAACTCCTACGAGCAGTACTTC	CASSGSGNSYEQYF
few	TRBJ2-7	TRBV5-5	.	TGTGCCAGCAGCAGGGGGTTCGGGGGCGACTCCTACGAGCAGTACTTC	CASSRGFGGDSYEQYF
many	TRBJ2-2	TRBV2	.	TGTGCCAGCAGTGAAGGTCTGGAGAACACCGGGGAGCTGTTTTTT	CASSEGLENTGELFF
.	TRBJ2-1	TRBV7-3	TRBD2	TGTGCCAGTAGCCCAAACCCGGGACTAGCGATCTCCTACAATGAGCAGTTCTTC	CASSPNPGLAISYNEQFF
few	TRBJ1-1	TRBV5-5	.	TGTGCCAGCAGGCGAGGACCCCAAGCTTTCTTT	CASRRGPQAFF
few	TRBJ1-6	TRBV30	.	TGTGCCTGGAGTGCCCAGAAAAATTCACCCCTCCACTTT	CAWSAQKNSPLHF
.	TRBJ2-1	TRBV24-1	TRBD1	TGTGCCACCAGTGATGAGACAGGGGCCCGCTCCAATGAGCAGTTCTTC	CATSDETGARSNEQFF
.	TRBJ2-7	TRBV28	TRBD2	TGTGCCAGCAGTTTCGGCAGGAGCGGGGTGCAGTACTTC	CASSFGRSGVQYF
few	TRBJ2-7	TRBV5-1	.	TGCGCCAGCAGCTTGGACCCTGGACTCCCATACGAGCAGTACTTC	CASSLDPGLPYEQYF
few	TRBJ2-2	TRBV7-9	.	TGTGCCAGCAGCCCTAAACGGAACACCGGGGAGCTGTTTTTT	CASSPKRNTGELFF